Below are 5 T cell receptor beta chains sequenced from a single sample in a study of T cells after yellow fever vaccination. From the 5' RACE reads, TCRdb called clonotypes with MiXCR, one entry per CDR3 protein. The sample shows around 550,000 distinct CDR3 sequences, 15% to 20% of them seen only once. The sequences come from PBMCs, collected 15 days after the yellow fever booster vaccination. The receptors derive from a man between 25 and 39 years old who received the YFV17D yellow fever vaccine.

This clonotype was found a few times. The chain uses TRBV5-1 and TRBJ2-7; a possible D gene is TRBD2 (6 bases). The ends were cut back, 0 bases at V and 1 base at J, with 11 bases in the middle. The CDR3 contains 15 residues. Germline CDR1 is SGHRS and CDR2 is YFSETQ. The CDR3 here is CASSLGSGGSYEQYF. The DNA of the CDR3 is TGCGCCAGCAGCTTGGGGTCCGGGGGTTCCTACGAGCAGTACTTC.

The rearrangement joins TRBV9 to TRBJ2-7; the D gene could be TRBD1 or TRBD2 (6 bases each). Germline V gives CDR1 SGDLS, CDR2 YYNGEE. This CDR3 contains 14 residues. Trimming pared 4 bases from V and 5 bases from J, leaving 16 bases between. CDR3 amino acids: CASSLGLHRDEQYF. The DNA for the CDR3 is TGTGCCAGCAGCTTGGGACTTCACAGGGACGAGCAGTACTTC.

V is TRBV19 and J is TRBJ2-1, with TRBD2 matching 13 bases. V dropped 0 bases and J dropped 6; count of bases not matched to a gene: 8. In germline, CDR1 is LNHDA, CDR2 SQIVND (reference sequence). This CDR3 contains 18 residues. The CDR3 DNA sequence: TGTGCCAGTAGTATAGACGGGACTAGCGGGACTATACGCAATGAGCAGTTCTTC. Residues: CASSIDGTSGTIRNEQFF.

This clonotype occurred a few times. The genes are TRBV5-1 and TRBJ1-1; D ambiguous. V dropped 4 bases and J dropped 5 bases, with 12 bases sitting between them. The CDR3 consists of 13 residues. Germline CDR1 and CDR2: SGHRS and YFSETQ. The CDR3 coding sequence is TGCGCCAGCAGCATTAGACGTGGGACTGAAGCTTTCTTT. Its translation: CASSIRRGTEAFF.

The rearrangement uses TRBV7-3 and TRBJ2-5; D uncertain. This CDR3 comprises 12 residues. CDR1 and CDR2 (germline): SGHTA, FQGTGA. Between the trimmed V and J ends, which lost 3 bases and 7 bases, there was a span of 9 bases. This CDR3 is CASSFEVGTQYF. DNA of the CDR3: TGTGCCAGCAGCTTCGAAGTTGGGACCCAGTACTTC. The full variable domain, rest sourced from reference TRBV7-3 and TRBJ2-5, is GAGVSQTPSNKVTEKGKYVELRCDPISGHTALYWYRQSLGQGPEFLIYFQGTGAADDSGLPNDRFFAVRPEGSVSTLKIQRTERGDSAVYLCASSFEVGTQYFGPGTRLLVL.